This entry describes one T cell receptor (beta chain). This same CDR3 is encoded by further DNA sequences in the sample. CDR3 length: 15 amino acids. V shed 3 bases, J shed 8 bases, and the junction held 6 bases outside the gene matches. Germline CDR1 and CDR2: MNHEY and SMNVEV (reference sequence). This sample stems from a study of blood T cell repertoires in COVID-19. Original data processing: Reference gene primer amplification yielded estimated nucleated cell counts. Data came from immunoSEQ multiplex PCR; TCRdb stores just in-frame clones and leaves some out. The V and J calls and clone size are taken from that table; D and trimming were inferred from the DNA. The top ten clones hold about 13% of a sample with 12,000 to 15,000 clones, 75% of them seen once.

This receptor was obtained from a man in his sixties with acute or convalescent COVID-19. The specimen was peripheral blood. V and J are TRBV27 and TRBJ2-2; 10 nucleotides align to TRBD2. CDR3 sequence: CASSLTSGSAGELFF. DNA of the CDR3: TGTGCCAGCAGTTTGACTAGCGGGTCGGCGGGGGAGCTGTTTTTT.